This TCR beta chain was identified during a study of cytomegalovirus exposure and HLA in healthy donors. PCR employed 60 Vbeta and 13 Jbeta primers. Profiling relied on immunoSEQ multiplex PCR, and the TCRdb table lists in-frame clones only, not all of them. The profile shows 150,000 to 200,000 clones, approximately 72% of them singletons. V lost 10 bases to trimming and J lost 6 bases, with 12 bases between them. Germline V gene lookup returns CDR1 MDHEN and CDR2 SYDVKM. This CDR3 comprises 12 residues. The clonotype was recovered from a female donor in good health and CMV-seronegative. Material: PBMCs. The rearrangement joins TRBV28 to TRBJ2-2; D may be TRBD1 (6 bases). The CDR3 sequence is CATTGTPGELFF. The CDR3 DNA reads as TGTGCCACCACAGGGACGCCCGGGGAGCTGTTTTTT. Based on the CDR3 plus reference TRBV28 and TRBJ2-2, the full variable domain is DVKVTQSSRYLVKRTGEKVFLECVQDMDHENMFWYRQDPGLGLRLIYFSYDVKMKEKGDIPEGYSVSREKKERFSLILESASTNQTSMYLCATTGTPGELFFGEGSRLTVL.